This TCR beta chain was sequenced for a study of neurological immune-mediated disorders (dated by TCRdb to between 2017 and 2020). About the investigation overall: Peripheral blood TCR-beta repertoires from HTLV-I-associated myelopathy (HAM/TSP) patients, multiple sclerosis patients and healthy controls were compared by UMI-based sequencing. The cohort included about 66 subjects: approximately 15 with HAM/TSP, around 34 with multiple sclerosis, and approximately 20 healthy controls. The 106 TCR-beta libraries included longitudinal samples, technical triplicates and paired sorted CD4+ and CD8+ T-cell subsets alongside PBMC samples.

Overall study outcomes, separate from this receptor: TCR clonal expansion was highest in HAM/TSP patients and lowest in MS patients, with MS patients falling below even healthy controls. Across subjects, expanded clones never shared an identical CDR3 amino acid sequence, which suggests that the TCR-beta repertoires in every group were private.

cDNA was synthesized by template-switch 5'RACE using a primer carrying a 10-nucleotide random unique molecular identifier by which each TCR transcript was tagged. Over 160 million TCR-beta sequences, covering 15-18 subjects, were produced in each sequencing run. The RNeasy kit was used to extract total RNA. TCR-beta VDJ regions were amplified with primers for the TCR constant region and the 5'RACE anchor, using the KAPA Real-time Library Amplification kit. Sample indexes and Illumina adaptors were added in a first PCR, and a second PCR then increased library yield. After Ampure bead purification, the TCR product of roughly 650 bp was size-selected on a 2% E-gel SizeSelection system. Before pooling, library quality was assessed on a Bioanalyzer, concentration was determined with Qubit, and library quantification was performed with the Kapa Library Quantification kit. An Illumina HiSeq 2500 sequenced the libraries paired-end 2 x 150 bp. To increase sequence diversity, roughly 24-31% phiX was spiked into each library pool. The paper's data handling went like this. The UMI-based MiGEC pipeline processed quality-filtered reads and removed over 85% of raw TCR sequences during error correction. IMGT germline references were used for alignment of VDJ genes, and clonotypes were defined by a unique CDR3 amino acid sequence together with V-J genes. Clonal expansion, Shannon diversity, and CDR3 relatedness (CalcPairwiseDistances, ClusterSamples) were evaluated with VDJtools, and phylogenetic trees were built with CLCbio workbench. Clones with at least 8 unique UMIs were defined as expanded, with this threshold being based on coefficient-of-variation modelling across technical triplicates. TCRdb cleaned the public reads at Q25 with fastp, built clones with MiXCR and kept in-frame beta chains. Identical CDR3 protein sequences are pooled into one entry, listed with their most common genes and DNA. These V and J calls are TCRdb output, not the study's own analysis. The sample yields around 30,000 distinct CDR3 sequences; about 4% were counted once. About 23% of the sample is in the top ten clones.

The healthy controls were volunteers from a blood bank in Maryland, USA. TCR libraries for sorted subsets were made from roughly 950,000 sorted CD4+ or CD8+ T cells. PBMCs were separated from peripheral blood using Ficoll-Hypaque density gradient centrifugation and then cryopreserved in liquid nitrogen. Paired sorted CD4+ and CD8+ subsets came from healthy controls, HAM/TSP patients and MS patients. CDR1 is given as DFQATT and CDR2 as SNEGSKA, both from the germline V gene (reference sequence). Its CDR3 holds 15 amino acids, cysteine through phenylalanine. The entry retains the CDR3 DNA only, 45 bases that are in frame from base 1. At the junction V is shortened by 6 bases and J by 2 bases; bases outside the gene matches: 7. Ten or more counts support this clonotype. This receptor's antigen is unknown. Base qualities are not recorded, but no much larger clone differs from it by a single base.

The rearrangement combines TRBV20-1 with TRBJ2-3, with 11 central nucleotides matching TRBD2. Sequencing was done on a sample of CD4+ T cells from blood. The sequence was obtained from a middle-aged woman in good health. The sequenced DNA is TGCAGTGCCATATCGGGACTAGCGGTCACAGATACGCAGTATTTT. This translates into CSAISGLAVTDTQYF.